Below are 16 T cell receptor beta chains sequenced from a single sample in a study of cytomegalovirus exposure and HLA in healthy donors (TCRdb year 2017). Receptors were amplified or captured by the immunoSEQ multiplex PCR assay. The source is immuneACCESS, and TCRdb retained only in-frame sequences with V and J called. Part of the clones is not carried over; for the studies checked, unresolved V genes explain less than half of this, and the remainder is unexplained. Counted in this sample were 200,000 to 250,000 clones; roughly 88% of them appeared once. The ten largest clones capture around 15% of the sample. The sample consisted of PBMCs. These receptors were collected from a woman in her twenties or thirties in good health and CMV-seropositive.

This sequence joins TRBV14 and TRBJ1-2, with a weak D call TRBD1 (6 bases). V dropped 0 bases and J dropped 5 bases, with 13 bases sitting between them. Germline V gene lookup returns CDR1 SGHDN and CDR2 FVKESK. The CDR3 runs to 15 residues. CDR3 DNA: TGTGCCAGCAGCCAAGAGTGGACAGCATATTATGGCTACACCTTC. It translates to CASSQEWTAYYGYTF.

In its sample, this clone was seen a few times. The chain uses TRBV5-1 and TRBJ1-2; TRBD1 aligns across 8 bases. The CDR3 is 17 residues long. Germline V gene sequence: CDR1 SGHRS, CDR2 YFSETQ. V shed 2 bases and J 5 bases; nucleotides not matched to a gene: 14. In DNA, the CDR3 is TGCGCCAGCAGCTTCGTCTTGATGCAGGGGGCGTGGTATGGCTACACCTTC. Protein product: CASSFVLMQGAWYGYTF.

The rearrangement uses TRBV11-2 and TRBJ1-3; D is uncertain. With 5 bases removed from V and 4 bases from J, the gap between germline ends came to 6 bases. The germline V gene encodes CDR1 SGHAT and CDR2 FQNNGV. The CDR3 length is 12 residues. The DNA for the CDR3 is TGTGCCAGCAGCACGATGGGAAACACCATATATTTT. Residues: CASSTMGNTIYF.

This chain joins TRBV18 and TRBJ2-7; D remains ambiguous. The germline V and J ends were trimmed by 0 bases and 5 bases, with 11 bases remaining between them. The germline V gene encodes CDR1 KGHSH and CDR2 LQKENI. CDR3 length equals 14 residues. The CDR3: CASSPPNLGNEQYF. As DNA, the CDR3 is TGTGCCAGCTCACCACCTAATCTGGGTAACGAGCAGTACTTC.

Points on this clone: Other nucleotide sequences from this sample produce the same CDR3. This chain uses TRBV7-8 with TRBJ2-7; D is undetermined. Germline V lookup: CDR1 SGHVS, CDR2 FQNEAQ. The germline V and J ends were trimmed by 3 bases and 2 bases, with 5 bases remaining between them. The CDR3 length is 12 residues. This CDR3 reads CASSLTTYEQYF. As DNA, the CDR3 is TGTGCCAGCAGCTTGACCACCTACGAGCAGTACTTC.

The chain combines TRBV10-3 with TRBJ2-3, with D unresolved. The CDR3 is made up of 12 amino acids. Per germline, CDR1 ENHRY and CDR2 SYGVKD. Trimming cost V 4 bases and J 5 bases, with 7 bases left between them. CDR3 sequence (DNA): TGTGCCATCAGTGGGTTGAGAGATACGCAGTATTTT. It translates to CAISGLRDTQYF.

J is TRBJ2-1 and V is TRBV4-1; D is unclear. V lost 4 bases, J lost 0 bases, and 13 bases lay in between. The CDR3 runs 16 residues. CDR1 MGHRA and CDR2 YSYEKL come from the germline V gene. The CDR3 is CASSPAVGSSYNEQFF. CDR3 nucleotide sequence: TGCGCCAGCAGCCCAGCCGTAGGAAGCTCCTACAATGAGCAGTTCTTC.

V usage is TRBV27 and J usage is TRBJ2-2, with a possible D match to TRBD2 (7 bases). CDR3 size: 15 residues. Germline assignment: CDR1 MNHEY and CDR2 SMNVEV (reference sequence). Trimming took off 3 bases at V and 6 bases at J, with 14 bases between the two ends. The CDR3 region is CASSLGRGRAGELFF. The CDR3 DNA sequence: TGTGCCAGCAGTTTGGGAAGGGGGAGGGCCGGGGAGCTGTTTTTT.

The rearrangement uses TRBV4-1 and TRBJ1-1; D is perhaps TRBD1 (6 bases). V shed 1 base and J shed 4 bases, with 16 bases lying between them. Germline values: CDR1 MGHRA, CDR2 YSYEKL. CDR3 size: 16 residues. CDR3 sequence reads: CASSQVRVRGGTEAFF. The CDR3 nucleotides read TGCGCCAGCAGCCAAGTCCGAGTCAGGGGTGGCACTGAAGCTTTCTTT.

The chain has TRBV11-2 and TRBJ2-1; 12 bases line up with TRBD2. Germline CDR1 SGHAT, CDR2 FQNNGV. J lost 6 bases, V lost 4 bases, and 7 bases had no gene match. The CDR3 sequence is 16 residues long. This CDR3 is CASSSPPSGRANEQFF. CDR3 bases: TGTGCCAGCAGCTCCCCTCCTAGCGGGAGGGCCAATGAGCAGTTCTTC.

This chain links TRBV11-2 with TRBJ1-1; D gene unclear. V was trimmed by 1 base and J by 6 bases, leaving 3 bases between them. The length of the CDR3 is 11 residues. The germline CDR1 and CDR2 sequences are SGHAT and FQNNGV. The CDR3 region is CASSLVAEAFF. DNA of the CDR3: TGTGCCAGCAGCTTAGTTGCTGAAGCTTTCTTT.

The chain uses TRBV7-3 and TRBJ2-1; tentative D call: TRBD2 (6 bases). The germline V gene encodes CDR1 SGHTA and CDR2 FQGTGA. Trimming stripped 5 bases from V and 1 base from J, with 15 bases between. This CDR3 region has 16 residues. CDR3: CASSPVRDSSYNEQFF. CDR3 sequence (DNA): TGTGCCAGCAGCCCCGTCCGGGACTCTTCCTACAATGAGCAGTTCTTC.

The V gene is TRBV10-3, the J gene TRBJ2-2, with 7 bases that match TRBD2. Germline assignment: CDR1 ENHRY and CDR2 SYGVKD. With V trimmed by 4 bases and J by 0 bases, 5 bases remained unmatched. There are 16 residues in the CDR3. The CDR3 loop reads CAISAELASNTGELFF. The CDR3 DNA reads as TGTGCCATCAGTGCTGAACTAGCGTCGAACACCGGGGAGCTGTTTTTT.

This chain links TRBV27 with TRBJ2-1; 9 bases align to TRBD2. Germline V CDR1 and CDR2: MNHEY, SMNVEV (reference sequence). The J segment lost 5 bases and the V segment lost 4 bases, leaving 3 bases of the junction unmatched. The CDR3 consists of 14 residues. The DNA of the CDR3 is TGTGCCAGCAGTTCCGGGACTAGCAACAATGAGCAGTTCTTC. This sequence encodes CASSSGTSNNEQFF.

This sequence joins TRBV18 and TRBJ2-2; D unclear. The V gene lost 5 bases and the J gene lost 5 bases, with 6 bases spanning the gap. Germline CDR1 KGHSH, CDR2 LQKENI. CDR3 length: 12 residues. The CDR3 reads CASSAITGELFF. Here the CDR3 DNA reads TGTGCCAGCTCAGCAATTACCGGGGAGCTGTTTTTT.

This chain joins TRBV13 and TRBJ1-2, with D tentatively TRBD1 (5 bases). The germline V and J ends were trimmed by 5 bases and 4 bases, with 8 bases remaining between them. The CDR3 loop spans 12 amino acids. Germline assignment: CDR1 PRHDT and CDR2 FYEKMQ (reference sequence). CDR3 sequence: CASSTGTYGYTF. CDR3 sequence (DNA): TGTGCCAGCAGCACAGGAACCTATGGCTACACCTTC. Full variable domain (missing parts from reference TRBV13 and TRBJ1-2): AAGVIQSPRHLIKEKRETATLKCYPIPRHDTVYWYQQGPGQDPQFLISFYEKMQSDKGSIPDRFSAQQFSDYHSELNMSSLELGDSALYFCASSTGTYGYTFGSGTRLTVV.